Given below is one TCR beta chain in context. The antigen is not known. Assembly of TCR beta libraries relied on iRepertoire HTBI primers together with Arm-PCR of CDR3 regions. TCRdb re-called the multiplex PCR reads with MiXCR, one entry per CDR3 protein. The sample gives over 500,000 distinct CDR3 sequences, around 16% of which show up once; around 11% is in the top ten. The sample is drawn from a study of regulatory T cells in long-lasting Graves disease. Time point denoted: newly diagnosed GD, antithyroid drugs for less than 3 months. PBMCs were the source of the RNA used for TCR sequencing. It was American Thyroid Association guidelines that determined Graves' disease diagnosis. Findings and caveats of the study: Accuracy could have been hurt by small sample size. Public clonotype sharing was higher in persistent than newly diagnosed patients. Newly diagnosed Graves' patients exceeded persistent ones in TCR diversity.

In addition, the sample was reused for a study of T cells in Graves' hyperthyroidism and ophthalmopathy.

This receptor was identified in a man aged 18 to 29 with Graves disease. Sequenced here: peripheral blood mononuclear cells (PBMCs), sampled at new diagnosis, from a patient treated with antithyroid drugs.

CDR3 amino acids: CASSQEGGGIYGYTF. The CDR3 nucleotides are TGTGCCAGCAGCCAAGAGGGGGGCGGAATCTATGGCTACACCTTC. The genes are TRBV14 and TRBJ1-2; weak D call: TRBD1 (6 bases). This CDR3 contains 15 residues. Per germline, CDR1 SGHDN and CDR2 FVKESK. V dropped 0 bases and J dropped 4 bases, with 12 bases sitting between them. Variable domain in full (rest from reference TRBV14 and TRBJ1-2): EAGVTQFPSHSVIEKGQTVTLRCDPISGHDNLYWYRRVMGKEIKFLLHFVKESKQDESGMPNNRFLAERTGGTYSTLKVQPAELEDSGVYFCASSQEGGGIYGYTFGSGTRLTVV.